These 32 T cell receptor beta chains originate from one sample sequenced in a study of regulatory T cells in long-lasting Graves disease. Time point described: newly diagnosed GD, antithyroid drugs for less than 3 months. With RNA extracted from PBMCs as input, the TCR library was made. Construction of TCR beta libraries relied on iRepertoire HTBI primers and on Arm-PCR targeting CDR3 regions. TCRdb independently ran MiXCR on the multiplex PCR reads; one entry per CDR3 protein. The data contain 600,000 to 650,000 distinct CDR3 sequences, around 15% of them seen just once; the ten biggest clones take up 18%. The sample was also reused in another study, on T cells in Graves' hyperthyroidism and ophthalmopathy.

Sequenced here: peripheral blood mononuclear cells (PBMCs), sampled at new diagnosis, from a patient treated with antithyroid drugs. The receptors stem from a woman between 25 and 40 years old with Graves disease.

This clonotype was found many times. The chain links TRBV6-2 or TRBV6-3 to TRBJ2-1; no definite D call. The CDR3 runs to 13 residues. V was pared by 8 bases and J by 2 bases, with 10 bases between. Germline loops: CDR1 MNHEY, CDR2 SVGEGT. CDR3 sequence: CASRPNTYNEQFF. DNA of the CDR3: TGTGCCAGCCGGCCGAACACCTACAATGAGCAGTTCTTC.

This clonotype was counted only a few times. The genes are TRBV20-1 and TRBJ1-3; perhaps TRBD1 as D (5 bases). V was shortened by 2 bases and J by 4 bases, with 15 bases between the two germline ends. The CDR3 consists of 15 residues. Per the germline V gene, CDR1 is DFQATT and CDR2 is SNEGSKA (reference sequence). This CDR3 reads CSARKRTGLGNTIYF. The CDR3 DNA sequence: TGCAGTGCTAGAAAAAGGACGGGGCTCGGAAACACCATATATTTT.

The chain joins TRBV7-3 to TRBJ2-1, with D possibly called TRBD1 or TRBD2 (6 bases each). Germline V gene data show CDR1 as SGHTA and CDR2 as FQGTGA. V shed 2 bases and J shed 8 bases, with 13 bases lying between them. The CDR3 spans 14 residues. The CDR3 here is CASSLYGGQDEQFF. In nucleotides, the CDR3 is TGTGCCAGCAGCTTATATGGGGGGCAAGATGAGCAGTTCTTC. Filled out from reference TRBV7-3 and TRBJ2-1, the complete variable domain reads GAGVSQTPSNKVTEKGKYVELRCDPISGHTALYWYRQSLGQGPEFLIYFQGTGAADDSGLPNDRFFAVRPEGSVSTLKIQRTERGDSAVYLCASSLYGGQDEQFFGPGTRLTVL.

This clonotype was counted at least ten times. The J gene is TRBJ2-3, the V gene TRBV7-9, with D possibly matching TRBD1 (5 bases). The germline V gene encodes CDR1 SEHNR and CDR2 FQNEAQ (reference sequence). The V end lost 5 bases, the J end lost 2 bases, and 11 bases lay between the germline ends. The CDR3 loop spans 14 amino acids. The CDR3 DNA reads TGTGCCAGCAGCGACAGATCGAACACAGATACGCAGTATTTT. Encoded protein: CASSDRSNTDTQYF.

At least ten counts were recorded for this clonotype. The V and J genes are TRBV7-2 and TRBJ2-7; D uncertain. The CDR3 runs to 14 residues. CDR1 and CDR2 (germline): SGHTA, FQGNSA. The germline V and J ends were trimmed by 1 base and 0 bases, with 7 bases remaining between them. As DNA, the CDR3 is TGTGCCAGCAGCTTAGAGCGAGTCTCCTACGAGCAGTACTTC. It is translated as CASSLERVSYEQYF.

This clonotype was counted at least ten times. The V and J genes are TRBV10-3 and TRBJ2-7; 9 nucleotides agree with TRBD1. This CDR3 has 12 amino acids. CDR1 ENHRY and CDR2 SYGVKD come from the germline V gene. V lost 11 bases to trimming and J lost 7 bases; unmatched junction nucleotides: 9. CDR3 sequence (DNA): TGTGCCGCCTCGGGGACAGGGAGTGAGCAGTACTTC. Its protein is CAASGTGSEQYF.

This clonotype came up a few times. The chain joins TRBV30 to TRBJ2-5; D ambiguous. The CDR3 is 13 amino acids. Per the germline V gene, CDR1 is GTSNPN and CDR2 is SVGIG (reference sequence). Deletions cut 6 bases from V and 2 bases from J, with 13 bases between. CDR3: CACVLQTQETQYF. The CDR3, as DNA: TGTGCCTGCGTTCTACAGACTCAAGAGACCCAGTACTTC.

The V and J genes are TRBV6-1 and TRBJ2-3; 15 bases fit TRBD2. Germline V CDR1 and CDR2: MNHNS, SASEGT. J gave up 0 bases and V 6 bases, and 13 bases lay outside the gene matches. The CDR3 covers 20 residues. DNA of the CDR3: TGTGCCAGCAGGGGACTAGCGGGAGGCCGACCACAATCTAGCACAGATACGCAGTATTTT. Translated: CASRGLAGGRPQSSTDTQYF.

The chain employs TRBV30 and TRBJ1-5; TRBD1 is a possible D gene (6 bases). The ends were cut back, 3 bases at V and 7 bases at J, with 10 bases in the middle. The CDR3 runs to 12 residues. CDR1 and CDR2 (germline): GTSNPN, SVGIG (reference sequence). In nucleotides, the CDR3 is TGTGCCTGGAGGACGACAGGCCAGCCCCAGCATTTT. Protein product: CAWRTTGQPQHF.

This clonotype turned up a few times. V and J are TRBV9 and TRBJ2-5, with TRBD2 matching 9 bases. CDR1 is SGDLS, CDR2 YYNGEE, per germline. The CDR3 spans 15 residues. The V segment lost 3 bases and the J segment 2 bases; nucleotides outside the gene matches: 5. The CDR3 nucleotides are TGTGCCAGCAGCGCAGGCCTAGCGGGGCAAGAGACCCAGTACTTC. This translates into CASSAGLAGQETQYF.

This clonotype was observed a few times. V and J are TRBV5-8 and TRBJ2-7; D is unclear. The V end was cut by 7 bases, the J end by 1 base, with 18 bases between. This CDR3 comprises 15 residues. Germline V CDR1 and CDR2: SGHTS, YDEGEE. CDR3 in amino acids: CASAPMGEISYEQYF. The CDR3 bases are TGTGCCAGCGCACCGATGGGCGAGATATCCTACGAGCAGTACTTC.

Regarding this clonotype: Possible read error: a much larger clone is one base away. The V and J genes are TRBV6-2 or TRBV6-3 and TRBJ2-7; 8 bases fit TRBD2. Germline values: CDR1 MNHEY, CDR2 SVGEGT. This CDR3 has 15 amino acids. The CDR3 DNA sequence: TGTGCCAGCAGTAATCCGGGACTAGGTGCTAGAGAGCGGTACTTC. Its translation: CASSNPGLGARERYF.

V is TRBV4-1 and J is TRBJ1-1, with a tentative D call TRBD1 (6 bases). V lost 0 bases, J lost 4 bases, and 9 bases lay in between. CDR3 size: 14 residues. The germline V gene encodes CDR1 MGHRA and CDR2 YSYEKL. The chain's CDR3 is CASSQDPGATEAFF. The CDR3 DNA reads TGCGCCAGCAGCCAAGATCCGGGGGCCACTGAAGCTTTCTTT.

There are many counts of this clonotype. V usage is TRBV28 and J usage is TRBJ1-1, with D hard to call. Trimming took 6 bases from V and 4 from J, leaving 9 bases between them. The CDR3 runs 12 residues. The germline CDR1 and CDR2 sequences are MDHEN and SYDVKM. Here the CDR3 reads CASRTDITEAFF. The CDR3 nucleotides are TGTGCCAGCAGAACGGATATCACTGAAGCTTTCTTT.

The table lists this clonotype with many counts. The genes are TRBV28 and TRBJ2-7; D gene uncertain. Germline CDR1 is MDHEN and CDR2 is SYDVKM. Trimming left V 3 bases short and J 0 bases short, with 9 bases between. CDR3 length: 14 amino acids. The CDR3: CASSLPGYSYEQYF. CDR3 nucleotide sequence: TGTGCCAGCAGTTTGCCGGGTTACTCCTACGAGCAGTACTTC.

This clonotype appeared a few times. The chain has TRBV5-1 and TRBJ2-5, with TRBD1 identical over 9 bases. The CDR3 totals 16 residues. V lost 4 bases, J lost 4 bases, and 11 bases stayed unmatched. Germline loops: CDR1 SGHRS, CDR2 YFSETQ. CDR3 in amino acids: CASSLTGTGILETQYF. In DNA, the CDR3 is TGCGCCAGCAGCCTTACCGGGACAGGGATTTTAGAGACCCAGTACTTC.

This clonotype was found many times. J is TRBJ2-7 and V is TRBV10-3, with TRBD1 matching 7 bases. Germline CDR1 and CDR2: ENHRY and SYGVKD. CDR3 length equals 16 residues. V was clipped by 4 bases and J by 0 bases; unmatched bases: 9. CDR3 region: CAISGSGTVSSYEQYF. The CDR3 coding sequence is TGTGCCATCAGTGGCTCCGGGACAGTGAGCTCCTACGAGCAGTACTTC.

As to this clonotype: This clone may be a read error of a much larger clone one base away. The V call is TRBV6-2 or TRBV6-3, the J call TRBJ1-5; 7 bases line up with TRBD1. Germline-derived CDR1 and CDR2 are MNHEY and SVGEGT. There are 15 residues in the CDR3. Here the CDR3 reads CASSVDRAENRPQHF. The CDR3 DNA sequence: TGTGCCAGCAGTGTTGACAGGGCAGAGAATCGGCCCCAGCATTTT.

This clonotype showed up many times. This rearrangement joins TRBV6-5 to TRBJ2-1; D is unclear. The germline V gene has CDR1 MNHEY and CDR2 SVGAGI. The CDR3 loop spans 15 amino acids. Trimming left V 2 bases short and J 10 bases short, with 18 bases between. In nucleotides, the CDR3 is TGTGCCAGCAGTTACACCAACCCGGGCTGGTACGAGCAGTTCTTC. This translates into CASSYTNPGWYEQFF.

In regard to this clonotype: Compared with germline, one end of the junction differs, possibly owing to a read error. The rearrangement links TRBV6-9 to TRBJ1-2, with D unclear. Germline CDR1 is MNHGY and CDR2 is SVAAGI. CDR3 length equals 16 residues. In DNA, the CDR3 is TGCGCCAGCAGACCCCCGGAACATAAGGAGAGAGGTGGCTACACCTTC. It codes for CASRPPEHKERGGYTF.

This clonotype was found a few times. This may be a read error, as it is one base from a much larger clone. Here the CDR3 omits its conserved ending phenylalanine or tryptophan, so a read error is the likely source. The genes are TRBV7-2 and TRBJ2-5; 11 nucleotides match TRBD2. The CDR3 contains 16 residues. Germline lookup yields CDR1 SGHTA and CDR2 FQGNSA. CDR3 DNA sequence: TGTGCTAGTTGGTCCGGGACTAGCGGACGCGAAGAGACCCAGTACCTC. Its translation is CASWSGTSGREETQYL.

Many counts were recorded for this clonotype. The DNA for the CDR3 is TGTGCCAGCAGTTTAGAATGGCTAAATACTGAAGCTTTCTTT. Translation: CASSLEWLNTEAFF. V usage is TRBV28 and J usage is TRBJ1-1; the D is unclear. V was shortened by 2 bases and J by 5 bases, with 12 bases between the two germline ends. The germline CDR1 and CDR2 sequences are MDHEN and SYDVKM. This CDR3 spans 14 amino acids.

This clonotype was seen repeatedly, ten times or more. In DNA form, the CDR3 reads TGTGCCAGCGAACCAGCGGGTGAGTCTGACGAGCAGTACTTC. It encodes CASEPAGESDEQYF. The chain recombines TRBV6-1 with TRBJ2-7, with D tentatively TRBD2 (6 bases). V lost 8 bases, J lost 5 bases, and 19 bases lay in between. Germline CDR1 is MNHNS and CDR2 is SASEGT. The CDR3 consists of 14 residues.

This clonotype has just a few counts. The V call is TRBV6-1, the J call TRBJ2-5, with TRBD1 matching 9 bases. The CDR3 length is 15 residues. J lost 5 bases, V lost 6 bases, and 10 bases had no gene match. From germline, CDR1 is MNHNS and CDR2 SASEGT. Here the CDR3 reads CASSARQGVGETQYF. DNA for the CDR3: TGTGCCAGCAGCGCCAGACAGGGGGTAGGCGAGACCCAGTACTTC.

This clonotype was recorded many times. The chain links TRBV7-9 to TRBJ1-2; 9 bases match TRBD1. This CDR3 is 14 amino acids long. Germline lookup yields CDR1 SEHNR and CDR2 FQNEAQ (reference sequence). J lost 6 bases, V lost 4 bases, and 6 bases had no gene match. CDR3 DNA: TGTGCCAGCAGCTCTACCGGGACAGGGCATGGCTACACCTTC. This gives the protein CASSSTGTGHGYTF.

The rearrangement links TRBV28 to TRBJ1-5; perhaps TRBD1 as D (6 bases). Germline V gives CDR1 MDHEN, CDR2 SYDVKM. This CDR3 is 19 amino acids long. V lost 2 bases and J lost 2, with 22 bases in between. CDR3 coding DNA: TGTGCCAGCAGTTTAAGGATTCCAACAGGGAGAGGGGGCAATCAGCCCCAGCATTTT. It yields the protein CASSLRIPTGRGGNQPQHF. The full variable domain, its missing parts supplied by reference TRBV28 and TRBJ1-5, is DVKVTQSSRYLVKRTGEKVFLECVQDMDHENMFWYRQDPGLGLRLIYFSYDVKMKEKGDIPEGYSVSREKKERFSLILESASTNQTSMYLCASSLRIPTGRGGNQPQHFGDGTRLSIL.

This clonotype has more than one count but fewer than ten. This CDR3 reads CASSLGGFENSPLHF. For the CDR3, the DNA is TGTGCCAGCAGCTTAGGGGGGTTCGAAAACTCACCCCTCCACTTT. The chain recombines TRBV13 with TRBJ1-6; D is unresolved. The ends were cut back, 0 bases at V and 10 bases at J, with 13 bases in the middle. Germline CDR1 and CDR2: PRHDT and FYEKMQ (reference sequence). The length of the CDR3 is 15 residues.

The chain is built from TRBV18 and TRBJ2-7, with 11 bases aligning to TRBD2. CDR3 length: 15 residues. From germline, CDR1 is KGHSH and CDR2 LQKENI. Trimming cost V 5 bases and J 6 bases; bases outside gene matches: 9. This CDR3 reads CASSALTSGSTEQYF. DNA for the CDR3: TGTGCCAGCTCAGCTTTAACTAGCGGGAGCACCGAGCAGTACTTC.

This chain connects TRBV5-1 to TRBJ2-1; 11 bases line up with TRBD2. Trimming removed 0 bases from V and 10 bases from J; junction bases left unmatched: 12. In germline, CDR1 is SGHRS, CDR2 YFSETQ. The CDR3 has 17 residues. The CDR3 protein is CASSLGRVAGGSYEQFF. The CDR3 DNA follows: TGCGCCAGCAGCTTGGGGAGGGTAGCGGGAGGGTCCTACGAGCAGTTCTTC.

This clonotype turned up a few times. The chain recombines TRBV20-1 with TRBJ1-6; possibly TRBD1 for D (6 bases). The CDR3 length is 18 residues. In germline, CDR1 is DFQATT, CDR2 SNEGSKA (reference sequence). Trimming left V 1 base short and J 0 bases short, with 16 bases between. The CDR3 loop reads CSARAPGHYFSYNSPLHF. CDR3 DNA sequence: TGCAGTGCTAGAGCTCCGGGACACTACTTCTCCTATAATTCACCCCTCCACTTT.

Ten or more counts support this clonotype. V is TRBV5-1 and J is TRBJ1-1; no reliable D call. This CDR3 region has 14 residues. Germline CDR1 is SGHRS and CDR2 is YFSETQ. The V and J ends lost 1 base and 3 bases respectively, with 10 bases between them. The CDR3 region is CASSLIGMDTEAFF. The CDR3 coding sequence is TGCGCCAGCAGCTTGATTGGGATGGACACTGAAGCTTTCTTT.

There are a few counts of this clonotype. The V and J genes are TRBV18 and TRBJ1-1, with 7 bases fitting TRBD1. Per germline, CDR1 KGHSH and CDR2 LQKENI. V was pared by 2 bases and J by 1 base, with 4 bases of the junction left unmatched. The CDR3 runs to 15 residues. For the CDR3, the DNA is TGTGCCAGCTCACCAAATGCAGGGGGGAACACTGAAGCTTTCTTT. Translated: CASSPNAGGNTEAFF.